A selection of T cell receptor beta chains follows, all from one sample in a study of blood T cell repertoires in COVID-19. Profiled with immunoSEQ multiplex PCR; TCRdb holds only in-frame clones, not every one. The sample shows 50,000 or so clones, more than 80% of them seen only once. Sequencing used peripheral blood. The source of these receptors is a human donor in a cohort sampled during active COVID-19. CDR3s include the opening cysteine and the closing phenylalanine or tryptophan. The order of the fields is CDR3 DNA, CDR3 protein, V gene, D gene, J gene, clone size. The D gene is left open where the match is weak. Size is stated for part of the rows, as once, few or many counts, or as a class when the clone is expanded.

cdr3_nt: TGTGCCTGGAGTGTTGGGACAGGGGGAAAAGAGCAGTACTTC
cdr3_aa: CAWSVGTGGKEQYF
v_call: TRBV30
d_call: TRBD1
j_call: TRBJ2-7
clone_size: few

cdr3_nt: TGTGCCAGCAGGGCCCAAGAGCAGGGGGAGACCCAGTACTTC
cdr3_aa: CASRAQEQGETQYF
v_call: TRBV6-5
d_call: NA
j_call: TRBJ2-5
clone_size: NA

cdr3_nt: TGTGCCAGCTCCAGACTAGAATTAGATCGGGCCTACGAGCAGTACTTC
cdr3_aa: CASSRLELDRAYEQYF
v_call: TRBV3-1/TRBV3-2
d_call: NA
j_call: TRBJ2-7
clone_size: NA

cdr3_nt: TGCAGTGCTAGTTCGGCAGACATGAACACTGAAGCTTTCTTT
cdr3_aa: CSASSADMNTEAFF
v_call: TRBV20-1
d_call: NA
j_call: TRBJ1-1
clone_size: few

cdr3_nt: TGTGCCAGCAGCTCCTCGACAGGGCCCAGGGGCGAGCAGTACTTC
cdr3_aa: CASSSSTGPRGEQYF
v_call: TRBV11-2
d_call: TRBD1
j_call: TRBJ2-7
clone_size: once

cdr3_nt: TGTGCCACCAGTGACCCCGGCAGGGGCCTAGTGGCTGAGCAGTTCTTC
cdr3_aa: CATSDPGRGLVAEQFF
v_call: TRBV24-1
d_call: NA
j_call: TRBJ2-1
clone_size: once

cdr3_nt: TGTGCCAGTGGGGGGACAGGACAAGAGACCCAGTACTTC
cdr3_aa: CASGGTGQETQYF
v_call: TRBV2
d_call: TRBD1
j_call: TRBJ2-5
clone_size: NA

cdr3_nt: TGTGCCAGCAGTTCCTCCAAGACTAGAGGGATGAGGGGAGATACGCAGTATTTT
cdr3_aa: CASSSSKTRGMRGDTQYF
v_call: TRBV28
d_call: NA
j_call: TRBJ2-3
clone_size: NA

cdr3_nt: TGCGCCAGCAGCCAAGGCAGGGGTCCGGCAGATACGCAGTATTTT
cdr3_aa: CASSQGRGPADTQYF
v_call: TRBV4-1
d_call: NA
j_call: TRBJ2-3
clone_size: NA

cdr3_nt: TGTGCCAGCACTAATACAGGGGTACCTGGCTACACCTTC
cdr3_aa: CASTNTGVPGYTF
v_call: TRBV28
d_call: TRBD1
j_call: TRBJ1-2
clone_size: NA

cdr3_nt: TGCGCCAGCAGCCCTACCCGCGACAGGACCCTAAACTATGGCTACACCTTC
cdr3_aa: CASSPTRDRTLNYGYTF
v_call: TRBV5-1
d_call: NA
j_call: TRBJ1-2
clone_size: NA

cdr3_nt: TGTGCCAGCAGAGGGACAGAAGAGACCCAGTACTTC
cdr3_aa: CASRGTEETQYF
v_call: TRBV28
d_call: TRBD1
j_call: TRBJ2-5
clone_size: once

cdr3_nt: TGTGCCACCAGCAGCGATAGAGTAAGGGGCGAGCAGTACTTC
cdr3_aa: CATSSDRVRGEQYF
v_call: TRBV15
d_call: NA
j_call: TRBJ2-7
clone_size: NA

cdr3_nt: TGTGCCAGCAGTCCAAGGGGCCGGGGGGGCAATCAGCCCCAGCATTTT
cdr3_aa: CASSPRGRGGNQPQHF
v_call: TRBV27
d_call: NA
j_call: TRBJ1-5
clone_size: NA

cdr3_nt: TGTGCCAGCATCCCCCGGGACAACGGAAACACCATATATTTT
cdr3_aa: CASIPRDNGNTIYF
v_call: TRBV6-5
d_call: NA
j_call: TRBJ1-3
clone_size: NA

cdr3_nt: TGTGCCAGCAGCCTACAGGGGGCCCCCTACGAGCAGTACTTC
cdr3_aa: CASSLQGAPYEQYF
v_call: TRBV7-9
d_call: TRBD1
j_call: TRBJ2-7
clone_size: NA

cdr3_nt: TGCGCCAGCAGCTTGGATCAGTACGAGCAGTACTTC
cdr3_aa: CASSLDQYEQYF
v_call: TRBV5-1
d_call: NA
j_call: TRBJ2-7
clone_size: once